These 8 T cell receptor beta chains were sequenced from one sample in a study of blood T cell repertoires in COVID-19. Assay used: immunoSEQ multiplex PCR; TCRdb lists only in-frame clones, some missing. The top ten hold 2.5% to 3.5% of the sample, which has approximately 350,000 clones, about 89% seen once. Sequenced sample: peripheral blood. These receptors originate from a woman aged 30 to 39 with COVID-19, enrolled during active disease.

The chain links TRBV10-2 to TRBJ2-7, with TRBD2 matching 7 bases. Per the germline V gene, CDR1 is WSHSY and CDR2 is SAAADI. The J segment lost 1 base and the V segment lost 8 bases, leaving 11 bases of the junction unmatched. This CDR3 contains 15 residues. Here the CDR3 reads CASSAGLAASYEQYV. The DNA for the CDR3 is TGCGCCAGCTCGGCCGGGCTAGCGGCGTCCTACGAGCAGTACGTC.

This chain uses TRBV6-2 or TRBV6-3 with TRBJ2-1; 9 bases agree with TRBD2. The J segment lost 10 bases and the V segment lost 5 bases, leaving 6 bases of the junction unmatched. The CDR3 spans 13 residues. Germline V gene data show CDR1 as MNHEY and CDR2 as SVGEGT. CDR3 bases: TGTGCCAGCAGTCCCGGACTAGCGTCGGAGCAGTTCTTC. Its translation is CASSPGLASEQFF.

The genes are TRBV28 and TRBJ1-2; D is perhaps TRBD1 (5 bases). V was clipped by 6 bases and J by 4 bases, with 12 bases between them. Germline V gene lookup returns CDR1 MDHEN and CDR2 SYDVKM. The CDR3 is 13 amino acids. The CDR3: CASSYRDSYGYTF. The CDR3 nucleotides read TGTGCCAGCAGCTACCGGGACTCCTATGGCTACACCTTC.

This chain connects TRBV27 to TRBJ1-1; TRBD1 might be the D (5 bases). CDR1 and CDR2 from the germline V gene are MNHEY and SMNVEV (reference sequence). Trimming took off 6 bases at V and 5 bases at J, with 19 bases between the two ends. CDR3 size: 15 residues. In nucleotides, the CDR3 is TGTGCCAGCAGCCCCTGGGGGGGTTGGAAGACTGAAGCTTTCTTT. This codes for CASSPWGGWKTEAFF.

The chain recombines TRBV4-1 with TRBJ2-3, with TRBD1 as a possible D gene (5 bases). V lost 2 bases and J lost 2, with 14 bases in between. The CDR3 extends over 16 amino acids. Germline CDR1 reads MGHRA; CDR2 reads YSYEKL. The CDR3 protein is CASSQPTRAYTDTQYF. The DNA for the CDR3 is TGCGCCAGCAGCCAACCAACCAGGGCCTACACAGATACGCAGTATTTT.

The chain employs TRBV29-1 and TRBJ2-3; 9 bases are shared with TRBD2. J was trimmed by 1 base and V by 6 bases; bases with no gene match: 8. This CDR3 contains 15 residues. The germline V gene has CDR1 SQVTM and CDR2 ANQGSEA. The CDR3: CSVALLAGGTDTQYF. CDR3 nucleotides: TGCAGCGTCGCCCTTTTAGCGGGAGGCACAGATACGCAGTATTTT.

V usage is TRBV4-3 and J usage is TRBJ2-1, with D possibly matching TRBD2 (7 bases). The CDR3 extends over 15 amino acids. V was pared by 4 bases and J by 2 bases, with 12 bases between. Germline lookup yields CDR1 LGHNA and CDR2 YSLEER. In DNA, the CDR3 is TGCGCCAGCAGCCGAACAGGGACTACCTACAATGAGCAGTTCTTC. Translated: CASSRTGTTYNEQFF.

The chain links TRBV11-2 to TRBJ2-7, with 10 nucleotides matching TRBD1. CDR3 length: 15 residues. J lost 6 bases, V lost 4 bases, and 9 bases had no gene match. Germline V lookup: CDR1 SGHAT, CDR2 FQNNGV. The CDR3 loop reads CASSSTDRGLREQYF. Here the CDR3 DNA reads TGTGCCAGCAGCTCAACCGACAGGGGGCTACGCGAGCAGTACTTC. Complete variable domain (other parts from reference TRBV11-2 and TRBJ2-7): EAGVAQSPRYKIIEKRQSVAFWCNPISGHATLYWYQQILGQGPKLLIQFQNNGVVDDSQLPKDRFSAERLKGVDSTLKIQPAKLEDSAVYLCASSSTDRGLREQYFGPGTRLTVT.